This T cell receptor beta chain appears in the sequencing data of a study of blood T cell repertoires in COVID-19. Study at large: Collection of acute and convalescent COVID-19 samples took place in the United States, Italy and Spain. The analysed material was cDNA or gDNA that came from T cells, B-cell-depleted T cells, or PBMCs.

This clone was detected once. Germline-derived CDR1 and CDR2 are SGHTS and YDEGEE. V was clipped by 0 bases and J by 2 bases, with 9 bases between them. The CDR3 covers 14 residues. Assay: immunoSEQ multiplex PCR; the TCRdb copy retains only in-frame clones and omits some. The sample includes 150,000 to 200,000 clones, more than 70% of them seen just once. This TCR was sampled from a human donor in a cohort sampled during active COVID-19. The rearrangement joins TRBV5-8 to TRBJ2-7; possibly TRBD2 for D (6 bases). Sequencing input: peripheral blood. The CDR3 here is CASSLVGGTYEQYF. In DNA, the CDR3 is TGTGCCAGCAGCTTGGTCGGCGGGACCTACGAGCAGTACTTC.